This T cell receptor (beta chain) stems from a study of blood T cell repertoires in COVID-19. Study information: Both acute and convalescent COVID-19 samples were obtained from the United States, Italy and Spain. The cDNA or gDNA used as material had been derived from T cells, B-cell-depleted T cells, or PBMCs.

Authors' methods: Quantification of nucleated cells was approximated via reference gene primer amplification. Method: immunoSEQ multiplex PCR; TCRdb's copy keeps in-frame clones and lacks some. The V and J calls and clone size are taken from that table; D and trimming were inferred from the DNA. The sample contains around 320,000 clones, 88% of which appear only once. V was cut by 3 bases and J by 5 bases, with 8 bases left in between. This CDR3 comprises 12 residues. The chain carries TRBV12-3 or TRBV12-4 and TRBJ2-7, with unresolved D. The TCR sequence derives from a woman in her twenties or thirties who had recovered from COVID-19. Sequencing was performed on peripheral blood. The CDR3 spells CASSLSRDEQYF. For the CDR3, the DNA is TGTGCCAGCAGTTTGAGCCGAGACGAGCAGTACTTC.